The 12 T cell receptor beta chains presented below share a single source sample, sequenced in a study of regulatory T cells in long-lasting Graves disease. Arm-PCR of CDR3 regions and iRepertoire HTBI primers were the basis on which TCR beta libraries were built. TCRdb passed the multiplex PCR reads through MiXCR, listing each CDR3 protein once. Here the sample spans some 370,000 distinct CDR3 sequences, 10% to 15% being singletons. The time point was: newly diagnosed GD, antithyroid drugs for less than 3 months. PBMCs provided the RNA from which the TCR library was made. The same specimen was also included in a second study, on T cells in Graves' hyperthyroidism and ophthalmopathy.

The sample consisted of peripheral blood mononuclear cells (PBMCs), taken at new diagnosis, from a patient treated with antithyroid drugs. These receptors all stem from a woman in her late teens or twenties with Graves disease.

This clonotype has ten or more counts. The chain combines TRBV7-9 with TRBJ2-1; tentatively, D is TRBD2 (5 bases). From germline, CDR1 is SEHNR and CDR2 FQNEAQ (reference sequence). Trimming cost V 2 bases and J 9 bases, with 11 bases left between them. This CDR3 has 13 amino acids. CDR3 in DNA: TGTGCCAGCAGCTTACGCGGACTGCCTGAGCAGTTCTTC. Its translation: CASSLRGLPEQFF. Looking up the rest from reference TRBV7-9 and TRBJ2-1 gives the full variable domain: DTGVSQNPRHKITKRGQNVTFRCDPISEHNRLYWYRQTLGQGPEFLTYFQNEAQLEKSRLLSDRFSAERPKGSFSTLEIQRTEQGDSAMYLCASSLRGLPEQFFGPGTRLTVL.

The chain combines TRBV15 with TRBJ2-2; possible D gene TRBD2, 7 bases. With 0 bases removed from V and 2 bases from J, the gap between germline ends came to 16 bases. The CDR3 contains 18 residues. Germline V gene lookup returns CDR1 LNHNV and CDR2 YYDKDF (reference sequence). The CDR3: CATSRERGGTINTGELFF. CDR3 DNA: TGTGCCACCAGCAGAGAGAGGGGGGGGACCATTAACACCGGGGAGCTGTTTTTT.

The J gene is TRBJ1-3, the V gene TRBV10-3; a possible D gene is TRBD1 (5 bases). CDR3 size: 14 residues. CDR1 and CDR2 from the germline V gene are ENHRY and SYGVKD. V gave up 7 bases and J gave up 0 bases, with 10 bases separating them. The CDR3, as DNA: TGTGCCATCAATAGAGGGGCCTCTGGAAACACCATATATTTT. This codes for CAINRGASGNTIYF.

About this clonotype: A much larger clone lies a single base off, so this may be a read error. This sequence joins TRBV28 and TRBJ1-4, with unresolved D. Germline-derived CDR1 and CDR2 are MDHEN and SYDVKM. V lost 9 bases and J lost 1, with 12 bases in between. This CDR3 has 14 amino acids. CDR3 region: CASIAAGTNEKLFF. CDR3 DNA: TGTGCCAGTATCGCGGCGGGAACTAATGAAAAACTGTTTTTT.

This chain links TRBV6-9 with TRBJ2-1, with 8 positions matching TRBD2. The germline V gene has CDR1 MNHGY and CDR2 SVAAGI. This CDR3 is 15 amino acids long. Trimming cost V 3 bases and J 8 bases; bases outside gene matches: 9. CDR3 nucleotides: TGTGCCAGCAGTTACTCTTTAGCGGGATATGATGAGCAGTTCTTC. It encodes CASSYSLAGYDEQFF.

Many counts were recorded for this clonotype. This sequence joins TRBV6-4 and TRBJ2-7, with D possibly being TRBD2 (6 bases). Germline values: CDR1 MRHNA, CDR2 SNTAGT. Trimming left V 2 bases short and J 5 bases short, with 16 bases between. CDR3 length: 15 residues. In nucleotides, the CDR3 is TGTGCCAGCAGTGACAACACTAGCAGATACAACGAGCAGTACGTC. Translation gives CASSDNTSRYNEQYV.

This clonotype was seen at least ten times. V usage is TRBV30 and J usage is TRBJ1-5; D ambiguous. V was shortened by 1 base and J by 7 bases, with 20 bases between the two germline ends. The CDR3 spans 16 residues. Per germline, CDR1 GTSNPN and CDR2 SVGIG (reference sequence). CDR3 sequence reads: CAWSGSVGISRQPQHF. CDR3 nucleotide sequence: TGTGCCTGGAGTGGTTCAGTAGGCATTTCAAGGCAGCCCCAGCATTTT.

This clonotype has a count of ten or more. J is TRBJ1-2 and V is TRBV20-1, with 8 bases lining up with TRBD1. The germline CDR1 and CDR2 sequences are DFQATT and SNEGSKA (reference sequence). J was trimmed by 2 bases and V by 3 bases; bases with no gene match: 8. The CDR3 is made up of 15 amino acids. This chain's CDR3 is CSASPRQGPNYGYTF. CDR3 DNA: TGCAGTGCTAGCCCACGACAGGGGCCGAACTATGGCTACACCTTC.

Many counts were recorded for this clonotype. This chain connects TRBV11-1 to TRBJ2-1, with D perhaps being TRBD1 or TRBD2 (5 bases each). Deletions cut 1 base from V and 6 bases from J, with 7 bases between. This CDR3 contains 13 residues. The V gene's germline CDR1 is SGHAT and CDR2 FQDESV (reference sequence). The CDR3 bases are TGTGCCAGCAGCTTAGTGGGACGCAATGAGCAGTTCTTC. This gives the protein CASSLVGRNEQFF. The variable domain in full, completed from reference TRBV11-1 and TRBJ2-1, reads EAEVAQSPRYKITEKSQAVAFWCDPISGHATLYWYRQILGQGPELLVQFQDESVVDDSQLPKDRFSAERLKGVDSTLKIQPAELGDSAMYLCASSLVGRNEQFFGPGTRLTVL.

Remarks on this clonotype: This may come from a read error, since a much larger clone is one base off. DNA of the CDR3: TGTGCCAGCACTGGGACAGGGTACGCCTATGGCTACACCTTC. Protein product: CASTGTGYAYGYTF. The chain couples TRBV6-2 or TRBV6-3 to TRBJ1-2; 9 positions match TRBD1. Trimming removed 7 bases from V and 4 bases from J; junction bases left unmatched: 7. Germline CDR1 reads MNHEY; CDR2 reads SVGEGT. This CDR3 has 14 residues.

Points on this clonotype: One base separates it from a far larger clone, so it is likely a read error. CDR3 protein: CASSLWTAGEAFF. CDR3 bases: TGTGCCAGCAGTCTATGGACAGCAGGTGAAGCTTTCTTT. V gene TRBV3-1 combines with J gene TRBJ2-3; D possibly corresponds to TRBD1 (6 bases). The end of the DNA aligns better with TRBJ1-1, so the J call may be wrong. Germline V CDR1 and CDR2: LGHDT, YNNKEL (reference sequence). The CDR3 length is 13 residues.

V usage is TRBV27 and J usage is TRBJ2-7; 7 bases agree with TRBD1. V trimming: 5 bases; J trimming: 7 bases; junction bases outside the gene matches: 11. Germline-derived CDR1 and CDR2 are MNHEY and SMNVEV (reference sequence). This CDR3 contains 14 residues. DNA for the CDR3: TGTGCCAGCAGTCCAGCGACAGGGCTGGGGGAGCAGTACGTC. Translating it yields CASSPATGLGEQYV.